The T cell receptor beta chain under discussion was sequenced for a study of blood T cell repertoires in COVID-19 (dated by TCRdb to between 2020 and 2021). Looking at the study overall: Collaborator samples came from the United States, Italy and Spain and covered acute and convalescent phases of COVID-19. The prospective study material was composed of cDNA or gDNA derived from T cells, B-cell-depleted T cells, or PBMCs. The dataset comprised deeply sampled blood TCRbeta repertoires from subjects exposed to, actively infected with, or recovered from COVID-19. A freely available public database, intended as a resource for researchers studying the immune response to SARS-CoV-2, is where the repertoires were released. Samples were obtained from the ongoing ImmuneRACE study (first 160 participants) and from 950 to 1,500 subjects provided by 6 global collaborators. A de-identified subject ID, COVID-19 status, age in years and sex were almost always included in the sample metadata. Where available, HLA class I and class II types were obtained from metadata supplied by the sample provider rather than from assay-based typing.

As concerns this clone: The antigen this receptor binds is unknown. No base quality information exists; no much larger clone differs at one position.

On the study overall, not on this receptor specifically: Clinical and demographic metadata were provided uncurated, with the amount varying by source and participant.

TCRbeta CDR3 regions were amplified from genomic DNA by means of the immunoSEQ Assay, a bias-controlled multiplex PCR. In the paper's pipeline: The number of nucleated cells in each sample was estimated from the amplification of reference gene primers within the assay. To quantify the absolute abundance of each unique TCRbeta CDR3 rearrangement, sequence reads were collapsed and filtered. For each sample, productive Simpson clonality was calculated as the square root of Simpson's diversity index over productive rearrangements. TCRdb mirrors the immuneACCESS table, restricted to in-frame sequences. Some clones are absent from its copies; in checked studies, under half trace to an unresolved V gene, and the reason for the others is unknown. V and J calls and clone size follow that table, whereas D and trimming were derived from the DNA. The sample table holds 79,000 or so clones, of which 87% were seen once. The ten largest clones take up roughly 1.2% of the sample.

Collaborating institutions collected whole blood in K2EDTA tubes following their own protocols. For TCRbeta analysis, collaborators shipped samples as frozen whole blood, isolated PBMCs, or DNA extracted from either of those sample types. The CDR3 goes from the cysteine to the phenylalanine over 19 residues. The CDR3 DNA has 57 bases and is translated from base 1. This clonotype was sampled from a human donor in a cohort sampled during active COVID-19. The chain links TRBV1 with TRBJ2-3; no DNA check was done on the table's D call, TRBD2. TRBV1 has pseudogene status. Sequences were obtained from peripheral blood. The CDR3: CTSSLLGASGTPSTDTQYF. Here is the DNA: TGCACCAGCAGCCTTTTAGGGGCCTCCGGGACTCCTAGCACAGATACGCAGTATTTT.